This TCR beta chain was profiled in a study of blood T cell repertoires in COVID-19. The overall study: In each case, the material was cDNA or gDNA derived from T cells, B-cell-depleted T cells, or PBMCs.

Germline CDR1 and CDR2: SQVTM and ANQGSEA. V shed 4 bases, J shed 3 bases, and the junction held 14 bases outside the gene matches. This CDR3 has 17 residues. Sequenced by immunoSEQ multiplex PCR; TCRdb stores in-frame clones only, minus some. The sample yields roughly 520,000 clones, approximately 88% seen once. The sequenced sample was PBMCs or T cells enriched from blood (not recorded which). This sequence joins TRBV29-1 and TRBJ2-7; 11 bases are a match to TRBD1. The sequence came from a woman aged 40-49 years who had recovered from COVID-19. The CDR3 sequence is CSVVGGKDRGRYYEQYF. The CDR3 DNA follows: TGCAGCGTTGTGGGTGGGAAGGACAGGGGGCGTTACTACGAGCAGTACTTC.